This is a list of T cell receptor beta chains from one sample in a study of PD-1 blockade in classical Hodgkin lymphoma. TCRdb's copy holds only in-frame clones and misses some; the assay was immunoSEQ multiplex PCR. The sample carries about 20,000 clones, approximately 80% recorded once. This specimen consisted of peripheral blood mononuclear cells (PBMCs), obtained before the fourth cycle of nivolumab. All receptors come from a human donor with classical Hodgkin lymphoma. CDR3s include the opening cysteine and the closing phenylalanine or tryptophan. Each record gives: D gene, V gene, clone size, J gene, CDR3 protein, CDR3 DNA. A D gene is named only where the DNA matches it firmly. The size entry is marked missing in some rows and otherwise reads once, few, many or a size class.

d_call: NA; v_call: TRBV5-1; clone_size: NA; j_call: TRBJ2-3; cdr3_aa: CASSLGQSTDTQYF; cdr3_nt: TGCGCCAGCAGCTTGGGACAGAGCACAGATACGCAGTATTTT
d_call: TRBD1; v_call: TRBV4-3; clone_size: NA; j_call: TRBJ2-7; cdr3_aa: CASSQGFTGVYEQYF; cdr3_nt: TGCGCCAGCAGCCAAGGTTTTACAGGGGTCTACGAGCAGTACTTC
d_call: TRBD1; v_call: TRBV30; clone_size: NA; j_call: TRBJ1-1; cdr3_aa: CAWSVDRGTEAFF; cdr3_nt: TGTGCCTGGAGTGTAGACAGGGGCACTGAAGCTTTCTTT
d_call: NA; v_call: TRBV5-1; clone_size: NA; j_call: TRBJ2-6; cdr3_aa: CASSLDRAGANVLTF; cdr3_nt: TGCGCCAGCAGCTTGGACAGGGCTGGGGCCAACGTCCTGACTTTC
d_call: NA; v_call: TRBV5-1; clone_size: NA; j_call: TRBJ2-7; cdr3_aa: CASSPDRTPLRQYF; cdr3_nt: TGCGCCAGCAGCCCGGACAGAACCCCCCTTCGGCAGTACTTC
d_call: NA; v_call: TRBV5-4; clone_size: NA; j_call: TRBJ2-7; cdr3_aa: CAIQVIHENEQYF; cdr3_nt: TGTGCCATACAGGTAATCCATGAAAACGAGCAGTACTTC
d_call: NA; v_call: TRBV9; clone_size: NA; j_call: TRBJ2-4; cdr3_aa: CASSVSALAKNIQYF; cdr3_nt: TGTGCCAGCAGCGTGTCAGCATTAGCCAAAAACATTCAGTACTTC
d_call: NA; v_call: TRBV19; clone_size: NA; j_call: TRBJ2-6; cdr3_aa: CASSISPRTGGANVLTF; cdr3_nt: TGTGCCAGTAGTATATCCCCCAGGACTGGTGGGGCCAACGTCCTGACTTTC
d_call: TRBD1; v_call: TRBV5-1; clone_size: once; j_call: TRBJ1-4; cdr3_aa: CASSTTLTGGAGEKLFF; cdr3_nt: TGCGCCAGCAGCACCACCCTTACAGGGGGCGCGGGTGAAAAACTGTTTTTT
d_call: NA; v_call: TRBV5-1; clone_size: NA; j_call: TRBJ2-7; cdr3_aa: CASRPTGTYEQYF; cdr3_nt: TGCGCCAGCCGCCCGACGGGAACCTACGAGCAGTACTTC
d_call: TRBD1; v_call: TRBV19; clone_size: NA; j_call: TRBJ2-7; cdr3_aa: CASSIRPGQGNYEQYF; cdr3_nt: TGTGCCAGTAGTATCCGACCGGGACAGGGCAACTACGAGCAGTACTTC
d_call: TRBD2; v_call: TRBV2; clone_size: NA; j_call: TRBJ2-1; cdr3_aa: CASTETGGAYNEQFF; cdr3_nt: TGTGCCAGCACCGAAACGGGGGGGGCCTACAATGAGCAGTTCTTC
d_call: NA; v_call: TRBV6-5; clone_size: NA; j_call: TRBJ1-1; cdr3_aa: CATLGRARNTEAFF; cdr3_nt: TGTGCCACCCTAGGCAGGGCACGAAACACTGAAGCTTTCTTT
d_call: NA; v_call: TRBV18; clone_size: NA; j_call: TRBJ2-7; cdr3_aa: CASSPRGREGGEQYF; cdr3_nt: TGTGCCAGCTCACCTAGGGGCAGGGAAGGTGGCGAGCAGTACTTC
d_call: TRBD1; v_call: TRBV11-3; clone_size: NA; j_call: TRBJ2-1; cdr3_aa: CASSLGGQGASYNEQFF; cdr3_nt: TGTGCCAGCAGCTTAGGGGGACAGGGAGCCTCCTACAATGAGCAGTTCTTC
d_call: TRBD2; v_call: TRBV7-2; clone_size: NA; j_call: TRBJ2-7; cdr3_aa: CASSPSGGASYEQYF; cdr3_nt: TGTGCCAGCAGCCCGAGCGGGGGGGCGTCCTACGAGCAGTACTTC
d_call: TRBD1; v_call: TRBV7-9; clone_size: NA; j_call: TRBJ2-7; cdr3_aa: CASSPGPGQGSYEQYF; cdr3_nt: TGTGCCAGCAGCCCCGGGCCGGGACAGGGGTCATACGAGCAGTACTTC
d_call: NA; v_call: TRBV28; clone_size: NA; j_call: TRBJ1-2; cdr3_aa: CASSLLQGGYWGYTF; cdr3_nt: TGTGCCAGCAGTCTATTACAGGGAGGTTACTGGGGCTACACCTTC
d_call: NA; v_call: TRBV5-4; clone_size: NA; j_call: TRBJ2-3; cdr3_aa: CASSFAPTLDTDTQYF; cdr3_nt: TGTGCCAGCAGCTTTGCCCCTACTCTTGACACAGATACGCAGTATTTT
d_call: NA; v_call: TRBV9; clone_size: NA; j_call: TRBJ2-7; cdr3_aa: CASSEGKGFYEQYF; cdr3_nt: TGTGCCAGCAGCGAGGGGAAGGGCTTCTACGAGCAGTACTTC
d_call: TRBD1; v_call: TRBV5-1; clone_size: NA; j_call: TRBJ2-1; cdr3_aa: CASSLAGQGGYDEQFF; cdr3_nt: TGCGCCAGCAGCTTGGCCGGACAGGGTGGGTACGATGAGCAGTTCTTC
d_call: TRBD1; v_call: TRBV11-2; clone_size: NA; j_call: TRBJ2-3; cdr3_aa: CASSLDLGTVGGDTQYF; cdr3_nt: TGTGCCAGCAGCTTAGACCTCGGGACAGTTGGTGGAGATACGCAGTATTTT
d_call: NA; v_call: TRBV7-8; clone_size: NA; j_call: TRBJ2-1; cdr3_aa: CASSPRVEQFF; cdr3_nt: TGTGCCAGCAGCCCGCGGGTAGAGCAGTTCTTC
d_call: TRBD1; v_call: TRBV5-4; clone_size: once; j_call: TRBJ1-2; cdr3_aa: CASSPWDSGLDGYTF; cdr3_nt: TGTGCCAGCAGCCCGTGGGACAGCGGCTTAGATGGCTACACCTTC
d_call: TRBD2; v_call: TRBV6-6; clone_size: NA; j_call: TRBJ2-2; cdr3_aa: CASRLSGRRDDGELFF; cdr3_nt: TGTGCCAGCAGACTTAGCGGGAGGCGGGATGACGGGGAGCTGTTTTTT
d_call: NA; v_call: TRBV11-1; clone_size: few; j_call: TRBJ2-3; cdr3_aa: CASRLGRGTQYF; cdr3_nt: TGTGCCAGCAGACTAGGGCGAGGTACGCAGTATTTT
d_call: TRBD1; v_call: TRBV27; clone_size: NA; j_call: TRBJ1-6; cdr3_aa: CASSFGGQGAGSPLHF; cdr3_nt: TGTGCCAGCAGTTTTGGGGGTCAGGGGGCAGGTTCACCCCTCCACTTT
d_call: NA; v_call: TRBV6-5; clone_size: medium-sized; j_call: TRBJ2-7; cdr3_aa: CASSPDRQTYEQYF; cdr3_nt: TGTGCCAGCAGCCCCGACAGACAAACCTACGAGCAGTACTTC
d_call: TRBD1; v_call: TRBV30; clone_size: NA; j_call: TRBJ1-1; cdr3_aa: CAWTRGTGLNTEAFF; cdr3_nt: TGTGCCTGGACTCGGGGGACAGGGCTGAACACTGAAGCTTTCTTT
d_call: TRBD1; v_call: TRBV19; clone_size: NA; j_call: TRBJ1-2; cdr3_aa: CASNRGPAFWTF; cdr3_nt: TGTGCCAGCAACAGGGGCCCCGCTTTTTGGACCTTC
d_call: TRBD1; v_call: TRBV4-2; clone_size: NA; j_call: TRBJ2-1; cdr3_aa: CASSQPQAGGVPHPFF; cdr3_nt: TGTGCCAGCAGCCAACCGCAGGCAGGGGGAGTACCCCATCCGTTCTTC
d_call: NA; v_call: TRBV2; clone_size: NA; j_call: TRBJ2-2; cdr3_aa: CASSRQYTGELFF; cdr3_nt: TGTGCCAGCAGTCGACAGTACACCGGGGAGCTGTTTTTT
d_call: TRBD2; v_call: TRBV4-3; clone_size: NA; j_call: TRBJ2-4; cdr3_aa: CASSPRPPGEGKNIQYF; cdr3_nt: TGCGCCAGCAGCCCCAGGCCTCCGGGGGAGGGCAAAAACATTCAGTACTTC
d_call: TRBD2; v_call: TRBV25-1; clone_size: NA; j_call: TRBJ2-7; cdr3_aa: CASSEWREGRSEQYF; cdr3_nt: TGTGCCAGCAGTGAATGGCGGGAGGGCCGTTCCGAGCAGTACTTC
d_call: NA; v_call: TRBV5-1; clone_size: NA; j_call: TRBJ2-5; cdr3_aa: CASSLGGRREETQYF; cdr3_nt: TGCGCCAGCAGCTTGGGTGGGAGGAGGGAAGAGACCCAGTACTTC
d_call: NA; v_call: TRBV18; clone_size: NA; j_call: TRBJ2-3; cdr3_aa: CASSPPSTDTQYF; cdr3_nt: TGTGCCAGCTCACCACCGTCGACAGATACGCAGTATTTT
d_call: NA; v_call: TRBV12-5; clone_size: NA; j_call: TRBJ2-2; cdr3_aa: CASGLPVGGSTGELFF; cdr3_nt: TGTGCTAGTGGTCTACCGGTCGGGGGTAGCACCGGGGAGCTGTTTTTT
d_call: NA; v_call: TRBV7-3; clone_size: NA; j_call: TRBJ1-2; cdr3_aa: CASSSSVNYGYTF; cdr3_nt: TGTGCCAGCAGCTCCTCCGTTAACTATGGCTACACCTTC
d_call: TRBD1; v_call: TRBV18; clone_size: few; j_call: TRBJ1-5; cdr3_aa: CASSLGQSNQPQHF; cdr3_nt: TGTGCCAGCTCACTGGGACAGAGCAATCAGCCCCAGCATTTT
d_call: NA; v_call: TRBV6-5; clone_size: NA; j_call: TRBJ2-1; cdr3_aa: CASSSPGGRSNEQFF; cdr3_nt: TGTGCCAGCAGCTCCCCGGGGGGCCGGTCGAATGAGCAGTTCTTC
d_call: NA; v_call: TRBV19; clone_size: NA; j_call: TRBJ1-6; cdr3_aa: CASSIVTGDSYNSPLHF; cdr3_nt: TGTGCCAGTAGTATAGTAACGGGGGACTCCTATAATTCACCCCTCCACTTT
d_call: NA; v_call: TRBV7-3; clone_size: few; j_call: TRBJ2-2; cdr3_aa: CASSAGGELFF; cdr3_nt: TGTGCCAGCAGCGCCGGTGGGGAGCTGTTTTTT
d_call: NA; v_call: TRBV2; clone_size: NA; j_call: TRBJ2-1; cdr3_aa: CASRVMASGEQFF; cdr3_nt: TGTGCCAGCAGAGTAATGGCGAGCGGTGAGCAGTTCTTC
d_call: TRBD1; v_call: TRBV4-3; clone_size: NA; j_call: TRBJ2-7; cdr3_aa: CASSQVYRGLNEQYF; cdr3_nt: TGCGCCAGCAGCCAAGTTTACAGGGGGCTGAACGAGCAGTACTTC
d_call: NA; v_call: TRBV25-1; clone_size: NA; j_call: TRBJ1-1; cdr3_aa: CASYGVPPEDTEAFF; cdr3_nt: TGTGCCAGTTACGGCGTCCCCCCGGAGGACACTGAAGCTTTCTTT
d_call: NA; v_call: TRBV5-1; clone_size: NA; j_call: TRBJ1-2; cdr3_aa: CASSLFPGLNYGYTF; cdr3_nt: TGCGCCAGCAGCTTGTTTCCAGGCCTTAACTATGGCTACACCTTC
d_call: NA; v_call: TRBV27; clone_size: NA; j_call: TRBJ2-1; cdr3_aa: CASSYRDGYNEQFF; cdr3_nt: TGTGCCAGCAGTTACCGGGACGGCTACAATGAGCAGTTCTTC
d_call: NA; v_call: TRBV19; clone_size: NA; j_call: TRBJ2-5; cdr3_aa: CASSPPQEIETQYF; cdr3_nt: TGTGCCAGTAGTCCGCCCCAAGAAATAGAGACCCAGTACTTC
d_call: NA; v_call: TRBV4-1; clone_size: NA; j_call: TRBJ2-7; cdr3_aa: CASSQEGTGTYYEQYF; cdr3_nt: TGCGCCAGCAGCCAAGAAGGTACAGGGACTTACTACGAGCAGTACTTC
d_call: NA; v_call: TRBV5-1; clone_size: NA; j_call: TRBJ1-5; cdr3_aa: CASREALGSNQPQHF; cdr3_nt: TGCGCCAGCAGGGAGGCACTCGGGAGCAATCAGCCCCAGCATTTT
d_call: NA; v_call: TRBV13; clone_size: NA; j_call: TRBJ2-1; cdr3_aa: CASSLGLALRSNEQFF; cdr3_nt: TGTGCCAGCAGCTTAGGACTAGCACTCCGCTCGAATGAGCAGTTCTTC
d_call: TRBD2; v_call: TRBV6-5; clone_size: once; j_call: TRBJ2-5; cdr3_aa: CASSYGSSGPLGTQYF; cdr3_nt: TGTGCCAGCAGTTACGGGTCTAGCGGACCATTGGGGACCCAGTACTTC
d_call: TRBD1; v_call: TRBV19; clone_size: few; j_call: TRBJ2-4; cdr3_aa: CASSPLDRENIQYF; cdr3_nt: TGTGCCAGTAGTCCCCTGGACAGGGAGAACATTCAGTACTTC
d_call: NA; v_call: TRBV6-6; clone_size: NA; j_call: TRBJ2-7; cdr3_aa: CASSYSGGTSSYEQYF; cdr3_nt: TGTGCCAGCAGTTACTCAGGCGGGACGAGCTCCTACGAGCAGTACTTC
d_call: NA; v_call: TRBV28; clone_size: NA; j_call: TRBJ1-2; cdr3_aa: CASREVDYTF; cdr3_nt: TGTGCCAGCAGAGAGGTGGACTACACCTTC
d_call: NA; v_call: TRBV11-1; clone_size: NA; j_call: TRBJ2-7; cdr3_aa: CASSFTGAYEQYF; cdr3_nt: TGTGCCAGCAGCTTTACGGGGGCTTACGAGCAGTACTTC
d_call: TRBD1; v_call: TRBV2; clone_size: NA; j_call: TRBJ1-1; cdr3_aa: CASNRDRGNTEAFF; cdr3_nt: TGTGCCAGCAACAGGGACAGGGGTAACACTGAAGCTTTCTTT
d_call: TRBD2; v_call: TRBV4-3; clone_size: NA; j_call: TRBJ2-3; cdr3_aa: CASSPGLAGGRADTQYF; cdr3_nt: TGCGCCAGCAGCCCGGGACTAGCGGGGGGCCGGGCAGATACGCAGTATTTT
d_call: TRBD2; v_call: TRBV5-1; clone_size: once; j_call: TRBJ2-5; cdr3_aa: CASSWEGQGTQYF; cdr3_nt: TGCGCCAGCAGCTGGGAGGGTCAAGGGACCCAGTACTTC